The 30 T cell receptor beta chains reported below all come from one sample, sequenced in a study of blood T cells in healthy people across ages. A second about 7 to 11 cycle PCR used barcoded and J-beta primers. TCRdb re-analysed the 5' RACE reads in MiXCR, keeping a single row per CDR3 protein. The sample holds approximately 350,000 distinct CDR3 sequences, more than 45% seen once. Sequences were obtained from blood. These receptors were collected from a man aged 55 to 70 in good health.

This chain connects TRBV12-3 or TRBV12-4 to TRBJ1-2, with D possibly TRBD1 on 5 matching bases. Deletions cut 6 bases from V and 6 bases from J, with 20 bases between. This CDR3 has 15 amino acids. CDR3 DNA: TGTGCCAGCAGCACCGAGGCGGGGCTTGGCGATGGCTACACCTTC. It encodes CASSTEAGLGDGYTF.

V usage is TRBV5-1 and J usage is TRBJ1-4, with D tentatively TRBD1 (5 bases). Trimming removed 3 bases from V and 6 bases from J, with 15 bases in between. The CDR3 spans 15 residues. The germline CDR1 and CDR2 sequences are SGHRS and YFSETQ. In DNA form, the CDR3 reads TGCGCCAGCAGCTCCAAGGGACCTAGAGATGAAAAACTGTTTTTT. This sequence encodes CASSSKGPRDEKLFF.

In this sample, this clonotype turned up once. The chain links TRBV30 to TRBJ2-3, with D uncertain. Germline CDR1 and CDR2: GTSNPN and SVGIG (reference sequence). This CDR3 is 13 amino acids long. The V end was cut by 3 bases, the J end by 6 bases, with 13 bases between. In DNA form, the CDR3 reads TGTGCCTGGAGCACATATCAGTGGGATACGCAGTATTTT. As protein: CAWSTYQWDTQYF.

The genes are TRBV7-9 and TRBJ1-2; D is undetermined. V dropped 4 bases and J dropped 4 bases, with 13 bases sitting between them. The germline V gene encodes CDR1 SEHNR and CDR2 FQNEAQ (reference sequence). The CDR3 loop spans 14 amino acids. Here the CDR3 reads CASSSLTDPYGYTF. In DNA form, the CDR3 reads TGTGCCAGCAGCTCGCTGACTGACCCCTATGGCTACACCTTC.

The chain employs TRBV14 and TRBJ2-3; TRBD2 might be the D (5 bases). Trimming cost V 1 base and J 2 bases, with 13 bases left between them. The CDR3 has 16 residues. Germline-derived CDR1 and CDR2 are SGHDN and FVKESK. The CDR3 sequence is CASSQGTGINTDTQYF. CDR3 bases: TGTGCCAGCAGCCAAGGGACCGGGATCAACACAGATACGCAGTATTTT.

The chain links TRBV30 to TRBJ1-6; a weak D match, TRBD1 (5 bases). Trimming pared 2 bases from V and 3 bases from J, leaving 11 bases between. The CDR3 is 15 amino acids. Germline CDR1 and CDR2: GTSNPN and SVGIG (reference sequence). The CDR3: CAWSRGPNYNSPLHF. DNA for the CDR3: TGTGCCTGGAGTCGGGGACCCAACTATAATTCACCCCTCCACTTT.

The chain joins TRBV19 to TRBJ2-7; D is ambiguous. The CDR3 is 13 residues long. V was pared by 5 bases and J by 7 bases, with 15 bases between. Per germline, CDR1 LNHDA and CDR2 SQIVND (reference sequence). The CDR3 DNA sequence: TGTGCCAGTAGTCAAGGAACTCCCCGGGAGCAGTACTTC. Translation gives CASSQGTPREQYF.

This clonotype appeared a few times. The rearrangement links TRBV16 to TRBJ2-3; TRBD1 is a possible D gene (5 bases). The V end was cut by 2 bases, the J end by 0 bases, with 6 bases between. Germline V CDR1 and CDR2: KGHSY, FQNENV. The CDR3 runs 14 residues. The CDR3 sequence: CASSQQGSTDTQYF. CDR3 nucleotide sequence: TGTGCCAGCAGCCAACAGGGAAGCACAGATACGCAGTATTTT.

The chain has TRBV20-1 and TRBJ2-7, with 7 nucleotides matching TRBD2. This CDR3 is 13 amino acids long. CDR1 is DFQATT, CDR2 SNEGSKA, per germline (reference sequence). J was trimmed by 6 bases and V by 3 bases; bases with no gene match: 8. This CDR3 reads CSASSGLEAEQYF. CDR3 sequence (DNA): TGCAGTGCTAGTTCCGGACTAGAGGCCGAGCAGTACTTC.

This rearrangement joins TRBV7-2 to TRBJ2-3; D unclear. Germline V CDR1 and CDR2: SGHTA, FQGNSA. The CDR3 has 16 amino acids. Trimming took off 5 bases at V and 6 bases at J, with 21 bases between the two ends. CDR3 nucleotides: TGTGCCAGCAGCCCCCTCAGTACTTTACAAGCGGATACGCAGTATTTT. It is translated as CASSPLSTLQADTQYF. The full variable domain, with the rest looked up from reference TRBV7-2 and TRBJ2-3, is GAGVSQSPSNKVTEKGKDVELRCDPISGHTALYWYRQSLGQGLEFLIYFQGNSAPDKSGLPSDRFSAERTGGSVSTLTIQRTQQEDSAVYLCASSPLSTLQADTQYFGPGTRLTVL.

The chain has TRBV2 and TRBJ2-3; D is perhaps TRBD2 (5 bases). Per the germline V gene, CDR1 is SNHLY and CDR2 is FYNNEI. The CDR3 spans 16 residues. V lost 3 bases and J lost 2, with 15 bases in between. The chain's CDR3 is CASSEGSAVYTDTQYF. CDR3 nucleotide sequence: TGTGCCAGCAGTGAGGGGTCAGCGGTGTACACAGATACGCAGTATTTT.

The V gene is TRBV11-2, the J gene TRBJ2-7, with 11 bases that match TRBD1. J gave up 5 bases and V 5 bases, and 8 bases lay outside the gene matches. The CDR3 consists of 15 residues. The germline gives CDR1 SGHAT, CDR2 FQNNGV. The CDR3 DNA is TGTGCCAGCAGCGAGGACAGGGGGCTTGTTAACGAGCAGTACTTC. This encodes CASSEDRGLVNEQYF. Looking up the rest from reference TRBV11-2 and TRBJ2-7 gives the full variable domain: EAGVAQSPRYKIIEKRQSVAFWCNPISGHATLYWYQQILGQGPKLLIQFQNNGVVDDSQLPKDRFSAERLKGVDSTLKIQPAKLEDSAVYLCASSEDRGLVNEQYFGPGTRLTVT.

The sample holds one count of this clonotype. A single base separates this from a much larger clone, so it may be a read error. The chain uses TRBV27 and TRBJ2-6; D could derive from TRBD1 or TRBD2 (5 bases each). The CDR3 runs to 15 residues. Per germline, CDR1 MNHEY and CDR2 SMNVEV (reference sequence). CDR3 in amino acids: CASSPLGAGADVLTF. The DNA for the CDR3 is TGTGCCAGCTCCCCCCTAGGGGCCGGGGCCGACGTCCTGACTTTC.

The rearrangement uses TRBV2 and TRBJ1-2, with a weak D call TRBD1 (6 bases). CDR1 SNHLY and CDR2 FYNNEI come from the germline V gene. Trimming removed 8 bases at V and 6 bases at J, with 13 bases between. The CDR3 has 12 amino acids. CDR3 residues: CASRSGADGYTF. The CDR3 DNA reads TGTGCCAGCCGCTCAGGGGCAGATGGCTACACCTTC.

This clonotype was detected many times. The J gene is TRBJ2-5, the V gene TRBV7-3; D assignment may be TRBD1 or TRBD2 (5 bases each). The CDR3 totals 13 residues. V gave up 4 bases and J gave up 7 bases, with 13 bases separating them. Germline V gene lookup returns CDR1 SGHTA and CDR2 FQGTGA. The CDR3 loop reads CASSSGTAGTQYF. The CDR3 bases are TGTGCCAGCAGCTCAGGGACGGCCGGGACCCAGTACTTC.

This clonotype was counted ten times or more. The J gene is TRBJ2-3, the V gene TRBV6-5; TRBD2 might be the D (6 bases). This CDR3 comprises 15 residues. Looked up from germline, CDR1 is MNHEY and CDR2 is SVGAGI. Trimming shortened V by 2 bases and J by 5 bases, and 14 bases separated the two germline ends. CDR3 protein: CASSYPSKEGDTQYF. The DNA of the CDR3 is TGTGCCAGCAGTTACCCGTCAAAGGAGGGAGATACGCAGTATTTT.

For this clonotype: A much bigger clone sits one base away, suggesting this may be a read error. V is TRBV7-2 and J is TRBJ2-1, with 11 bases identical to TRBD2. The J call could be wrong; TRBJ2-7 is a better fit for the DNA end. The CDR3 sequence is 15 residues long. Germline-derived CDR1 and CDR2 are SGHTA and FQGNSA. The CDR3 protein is CASSLVRLAGNEQYF. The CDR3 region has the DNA TGTGCCAGCAGCTTAGTCCGACTAGCGGGAAATGAGCAGTACTTC.

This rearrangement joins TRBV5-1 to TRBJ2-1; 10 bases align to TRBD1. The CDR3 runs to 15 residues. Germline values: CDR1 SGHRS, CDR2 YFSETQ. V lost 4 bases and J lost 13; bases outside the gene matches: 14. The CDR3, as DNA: TGCGCCAGCAGCCCCCGGACAGGGGGAAGTGAGACCCAGTTCTTC. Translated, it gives CASSPRTGGSETQFF.

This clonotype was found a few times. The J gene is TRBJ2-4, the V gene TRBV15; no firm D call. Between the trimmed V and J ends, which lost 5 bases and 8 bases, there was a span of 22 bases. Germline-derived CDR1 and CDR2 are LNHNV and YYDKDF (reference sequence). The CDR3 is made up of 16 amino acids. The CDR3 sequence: CATSSRERAPGDIQYF. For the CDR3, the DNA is TGTGCCACCAGCTCTCGCGAAAGGGCCCCAGGAGACATTCAGTACTTC.

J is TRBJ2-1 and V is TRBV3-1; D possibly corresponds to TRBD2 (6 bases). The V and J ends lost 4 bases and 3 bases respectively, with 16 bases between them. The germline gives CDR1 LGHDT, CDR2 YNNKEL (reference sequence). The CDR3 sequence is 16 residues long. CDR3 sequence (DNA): TGTGCCAGCAGCCCCGCCCAGGGACTCTACTACAATGAGCAGTTCTTC. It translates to CASSPAQGLYYNEQFF.

CDR3 DNA: TGTGCCAGCAGCCAAGCTGGTGGGTCCCCCGGGACCTACAATGAGCAGTACTTC. As protein: CASSQAGGSPGTYNEQYF. This chain joins TRBV3-1 and TRBJ2-7; the D call may be TRBD1 or TRBD2 (5 bases each). Trimming cost V 1 base and J 7 bases, with 26 bases left between them. Germline values: CDR1 LGHDT, CDR2 YNNKEL (reference sequence). This CDR3 comprises 18 residues.

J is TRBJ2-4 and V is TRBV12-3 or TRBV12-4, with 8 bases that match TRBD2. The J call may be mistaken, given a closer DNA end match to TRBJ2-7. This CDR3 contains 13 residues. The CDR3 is CASRPGTSYEQYF. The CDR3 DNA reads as TGTGCCAGCAGGCCGGGGACTAGCTACGAGCAGTACTTC.

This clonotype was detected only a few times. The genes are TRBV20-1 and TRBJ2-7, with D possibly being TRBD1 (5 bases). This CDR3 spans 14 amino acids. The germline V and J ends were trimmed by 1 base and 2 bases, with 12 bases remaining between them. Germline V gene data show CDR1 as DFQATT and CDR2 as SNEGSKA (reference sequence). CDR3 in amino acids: CSARGQGGPYEQYF. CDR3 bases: TGCAGTGCTAGAGGGCAGGGTGGCCCCTACGAGCAGTACTTC.

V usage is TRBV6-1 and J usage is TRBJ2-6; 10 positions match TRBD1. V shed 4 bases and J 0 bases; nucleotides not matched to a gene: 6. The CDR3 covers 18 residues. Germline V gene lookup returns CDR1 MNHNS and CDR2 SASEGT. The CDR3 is CASSAGTGVLSGANVLTF. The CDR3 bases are TGTGCCAGCAGTGCCGGGACAGGGGTTCTCTCTGGGGCCAACGTCCTGACTTTC.

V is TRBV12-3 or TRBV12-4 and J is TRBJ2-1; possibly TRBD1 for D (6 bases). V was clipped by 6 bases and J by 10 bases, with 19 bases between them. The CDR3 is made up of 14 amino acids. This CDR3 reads CASSFGNRDTEQFF. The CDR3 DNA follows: TGTGCCAGCAGCTTCGGGAACCGGGACACCGAGCAGTTCTTC.

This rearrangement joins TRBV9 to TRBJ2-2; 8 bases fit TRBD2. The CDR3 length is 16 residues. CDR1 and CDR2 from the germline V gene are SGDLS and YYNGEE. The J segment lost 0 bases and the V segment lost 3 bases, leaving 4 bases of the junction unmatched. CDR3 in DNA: TGTGCCAGCAGCGGCCAGGGACTAGCGAACACCGGGGAGCTGTTTTTT. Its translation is CASSGQGLANTGELFF.

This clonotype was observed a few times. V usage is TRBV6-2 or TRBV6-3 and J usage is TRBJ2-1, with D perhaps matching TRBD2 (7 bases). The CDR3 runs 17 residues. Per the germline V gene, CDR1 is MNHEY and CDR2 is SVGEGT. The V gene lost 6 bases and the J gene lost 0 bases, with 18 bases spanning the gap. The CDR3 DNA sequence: TGTGCCAGCAGAAACGGGGGGCCCGCGAGCTCCTACAATGAGCAGTTCTTC. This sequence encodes CASRNGGPASSYNEQFF.

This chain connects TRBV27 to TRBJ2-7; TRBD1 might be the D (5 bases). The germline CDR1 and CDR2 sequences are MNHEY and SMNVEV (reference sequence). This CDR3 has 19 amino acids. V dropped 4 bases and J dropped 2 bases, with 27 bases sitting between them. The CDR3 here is CASSSPKQVLDGMAYEQYF. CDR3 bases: TGTGCCAGCAGTTCACCCAAACAGGTGTTGGACGGTATGGCCTACGAGCAGTACTTC.

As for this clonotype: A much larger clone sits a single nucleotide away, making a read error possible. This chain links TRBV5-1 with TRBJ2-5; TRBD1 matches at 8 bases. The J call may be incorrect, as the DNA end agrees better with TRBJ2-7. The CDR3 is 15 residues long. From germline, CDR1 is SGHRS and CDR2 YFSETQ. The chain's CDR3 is CASSWGGTGGSEQYF. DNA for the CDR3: TGCGCCAGCAGCTGGGGCGGGACAGGAGGTAGCGAGCAGTACTTC.

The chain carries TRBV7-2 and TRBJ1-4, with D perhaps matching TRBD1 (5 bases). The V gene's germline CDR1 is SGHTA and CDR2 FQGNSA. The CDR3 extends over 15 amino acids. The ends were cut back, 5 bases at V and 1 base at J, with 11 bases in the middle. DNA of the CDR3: TGTGCCAGCAGCCGGTCGGGGGTAACTAATGAAAAACTGTTTTTT. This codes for CASSRSGVTNEKLFF.